This is a list of T cell receptor beta chains from one sample in a study of identical twins. One entry per CDR3 protein results from TCRdb running MiXCR on the 5' RACE reads. Among some 1,700,000 distinct CDR3 sequences listed, around 33% were seen once. Sequences were obtained from cord blood. The receptors come from a newborn girl in good health. The CDR3 runs from the conserved cysteine through the conserved F or W. Fields, in order: clone size, V gene, D gene, J gene, CDR3 DNA, CDR3 protein. The D gene is left open where the match is weak. Expanded clones get a size class; other rows say once, few or many, or leave the size out.

>.|TRBV6-1|TRBD2|TRBJ2-7
TGTGCCAGCAGTGAAGCCATGGGGCTAGCGGGAGGAATCTACGAGCAGTACTTC
CASSEAMGLAGGIYEQYF
>.|TRBV5-1|TRBD1|TRBJ1-4
TGCGCCAGCAGCCACAGGGGAGTTAATGAAAAACTGTTTTTT
CASSHRGVNEKLFF
>.|TRBV9|.|TRBJ1-2
TGTGCCAGCATGAGCCGGGACACCGCCTATGGCTACACCTTC
CASMSRDTAYGYTF
>.|TRBV28|TRBD1|TRBJ1-2
TGTGCCAGCACCAACAGGGGGGGCGGCTATGGCTACACCTTC
CASTNRGGGYGYTF
>.|TRBV20-1|.|TRBJ2-3
TGCAGTGCCCGGCGCCCTGCCTCTAGCACAGATACGCAGTATTTT
CSARRPASSTDTQYF
>few|TRBV7-4|.|TRBJ1-4
TGTGCCAGCAGCTGGGCGCGCGAAAAACTGTTTTTT
CASSWAREKLFF
>.|TRBV12-3/TRBV12-4|TRBD2|TRBJ2-5
TGTGCCAGCAGTTTAACCCAGGGCACCGGGGGGCAGTACTTC
CASSLTQGTGGQYF
>once|TRBV6-2/TRBV6-3|.|TRBJ2-1
TGTGCCAGCAGTTATGGGACTCCGAGGAATGAGCAGTTCTTC
CASSYGTPRNEQFF
>.|TRBV20-1|TRBD2|TRBJ2-7
TGCAGTATAACCGGGACTAGCGGGAGAATTGGGTCCTACGAGCAGTACTTC
CSITGTSGRIGSYEQYF
>.|TRBV27|TRBD1|TRBJ1-6
TGTGCCAGCAGCCATGGGACAGCCTCCTATAATTCACCCCTCCACTTT
CASSHGTASYNSPLHF
>.|TRBV6-1|.|TRBJ2-2
TGTGCCAGCAGGGGTAATCAGGGGGGGTTTCAATCCGGGGAGCTGTTTTTT
CASRGNQGGFQSGELFF
>few|TRBV5-8|.|TRBJ2-6
TGTGCCAGCAGCTTGGTGTGGGTAGGGGGGGCCAACGTCCTGACTTTC
CASSLVWVGGANVLTF
>.|TRBV4-2|.|TRBJ1-5
TGTGCCAGCGGCCAAGGGGGTTCCAATCAGCCCCAGCATTTT
CASGQGGSNQPQHF
>.|TRBV18|TRBD1|TRBJ1-2
TGTGCCAGCTCGCCGGGACAGGTTGTCTATGGCTACACCTTC
CASSPGQVVYGYTF
>.|TRBV7-9|.|TRBJ2-3
TGTGCCAGCAGCGCGACCCACACAGATACGCAGTATTTT
CASSATHTDTQYF
>few|TRBV6-5|.|TRBJ1-5
TGTGCCAGCAGTTCCGGACATACCCCCAATCAGCCCCAGCATTTT
CASSSGHTPNQPQHF
>few|TRBV6-2/TRBV6-3|.|TRBJ1-2
TGTGCCAGCATGGCCGGACTGTATGGCTACACCTTC
CASMAGLYGYTF
>.|TRBV29-1|.|TRBJ1-3
TGCAGCGTTACAGGGAACCCTGGAAACACCATATATTTT
CSVTGNPGNTIYF
>few|TRBV3-1|.|TRBJ1-1
TGTGCCAGCAGCCTGGAGTGGCGGAACACTGAAGCTTTCTTT
CASSLEWRNTEAFF
>once|TRBV20-1|.|TRBJ2-7
TGCAGTGCTAGAAGCAGTTTGGGCTACGAGCAGTACTTC
CSARSSLGYEQYF
>.|TRBV11-2|.|TRBJ2-7
TGTGCCAGCAGCACACAGTCCTACGAGCAGTACTTC
CASSTQSYEQYF
>.|TRBV4-1|.|TRBJ2-1
TGCGCCAGCAGCGCCCCCTGGGGTGCACCCTACAATGAGCAGTTCTTC
CASSAPWGAPYNEQFF
>.|TRBV27|.|TRBJ2-7
TGTGCCAGTCGGAGATTGGCGGGGGAGCAGTACTTC
CASRRLAGEQYF
>once|TRBV25-1|TRBD2|TRBJ2-1
TGTGCTAGCAGTGATAGTTCGGGGACTAGAACATACAATGAGCAGTTCTTC
CASSDSSGTRTYNEQFF
>few|TRBV5-1|.|TRBJ2-7
TGCGCCAGCAGCCCCCGACAGGAGGGCTACGAGCAGTACTTC
CASSPRQEGYEQYF
>.|TRBV21-1|.|TRBJ1-5
TGTGCCAGCAGCAAAGCGTATCGCAATCAGCCCCAGCATTTT
CASSKAYRNQPQHF
>.|TRBV7-8|.|TRBJ1-6
TGTGCCAGCAGCAGGCAAAGGCTGAGCTCCTATAATTCACCCCTCCACTTT
CASSRQRLSSYNSPLHF
>.|TRBV12-3/TRBV12-4|.|TRBJ1-1
TGTGCCAGCAGTGCGAACGGCAGCCCGAACACTGAAGCTTTCTTT
CASSANGSPNTEAFF
>few|TRBV20-1|TRBD2|TRBJ2-1
TGCAGTGCGAGGACTAGCGGGAGAAGCTATGAGCAGTTCTTC
CSARTSGRSYEQFF
>.|TRBV20-1|.|TRBJ2-1
TGCAGTGCTAGATCCAACGACCCTGGGTCGTACAATGAGCAGTTCTTC
CSARSNDPGSYNEQFF
>.|TRBV28|.|TRBJ1-6
TGTGCCAGCCTTGAAGCCAATTCACCCCTCCACTTT
CASLEANSPLHF
>few|TRBV4-1|.|TRBJ2-5
TGCGCCAGCAGCCAAGATCTGCGCCGGGCGGGAGAGACCCAGTACTTC
CASSQDLRRAGETQYF
>few|TRBV20-1|.|TRBJ1-5
TGCAGTGCTAGCGGGACGGTGAGCAATCAGCCCCAGCATTTT
CSASGTVSNQPQHF
>few|TRBV7-2|.|TRBJ2-1
TGTGCCAGCAGCTTACTCAGGCGGCGCAATGAGCAGTTCTTC
CASSLLRRRNEQFF
>many|TRBV10-3|.|TRBJ1-2
TGTGCCATCAGTGAGCGAGGCTATGGCTACACCTTC
CAISERGYGYTF
>.|TRBV7-2|.|TRBJ2-3
TGTGCCAGCAGCACGACTCGATACACAGATACGCAGTATTTT
CASSTTRYTDTQYF
>.|TRBV2|TRBD1|TRBJ2-2
TGTGCCAGCAGCGGACAGGAGACCGGGGAGCTGTTTTTT
CASSGQETGELFF